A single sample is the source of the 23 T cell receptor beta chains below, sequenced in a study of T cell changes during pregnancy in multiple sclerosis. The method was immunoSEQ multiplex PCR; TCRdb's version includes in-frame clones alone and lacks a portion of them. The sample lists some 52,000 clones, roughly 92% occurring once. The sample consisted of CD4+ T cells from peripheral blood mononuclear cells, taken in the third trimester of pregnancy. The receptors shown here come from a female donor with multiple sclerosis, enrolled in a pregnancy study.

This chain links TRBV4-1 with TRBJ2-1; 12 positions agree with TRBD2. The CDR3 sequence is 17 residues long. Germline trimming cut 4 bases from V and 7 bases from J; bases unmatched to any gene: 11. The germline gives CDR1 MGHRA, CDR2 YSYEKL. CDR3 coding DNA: TGCGCCAGCAGCCGAGAGCCTAGCGGGGGGGCCTTTAATGAGCAGTTCTTC. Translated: CASSREPSGGAFNEQFF.

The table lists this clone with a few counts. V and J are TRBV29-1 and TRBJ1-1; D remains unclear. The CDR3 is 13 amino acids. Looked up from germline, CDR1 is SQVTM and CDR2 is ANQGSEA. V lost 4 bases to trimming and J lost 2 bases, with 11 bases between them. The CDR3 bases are TGCAGCGTTGGGCAACAGATCAACACTGAAGCTTTCTTT. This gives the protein CSVGQQINTEAFF. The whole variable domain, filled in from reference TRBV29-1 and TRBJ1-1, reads SAVISQKPSRDICQRGTSLTIQCQVDSQVTMMFWYRQQPGQSLTLIATANQGSEATYESGFVIDKFPISRPNLTFSTLTVSNMSPEDSSIYLCSVGQQINTEAFFGQGTRLTVV.

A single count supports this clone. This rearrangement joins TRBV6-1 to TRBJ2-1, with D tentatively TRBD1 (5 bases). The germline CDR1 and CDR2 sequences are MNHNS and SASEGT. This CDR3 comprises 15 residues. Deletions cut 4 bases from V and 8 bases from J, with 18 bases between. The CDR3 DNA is TGTGCCAGCAGTGTTCGTCTTGACAGCGTCTATGAGCAGTTCTTC. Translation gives CASSVRLDSVYEQFF.

CDR3 sequence: CASSVRLQQPSTDTQYF. The CDR3 nucleotides are TGTGCCAGTAGTGTAAGATTACAGCAGCCTAGCACAGATACGCAGTATTTT. The chain links TRBV19 to TRBJ2-3; no definite D call. Germline CDR1 reads LNHDA; CDR2 reads SQIVND (reference sequence). CDR3 length: 17 residues. Trimming removed 5 bases at V and 0 bases at J, with 18 bases between.

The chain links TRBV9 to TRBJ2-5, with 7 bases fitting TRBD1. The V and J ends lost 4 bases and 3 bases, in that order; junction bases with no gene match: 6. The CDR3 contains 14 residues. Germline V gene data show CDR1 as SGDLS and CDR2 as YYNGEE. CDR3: CASSPGQVKETQYF. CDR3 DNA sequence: TGTGCCAGCAGCCCCGGACAGGTGAAAGAGACCCAGTACTTC.

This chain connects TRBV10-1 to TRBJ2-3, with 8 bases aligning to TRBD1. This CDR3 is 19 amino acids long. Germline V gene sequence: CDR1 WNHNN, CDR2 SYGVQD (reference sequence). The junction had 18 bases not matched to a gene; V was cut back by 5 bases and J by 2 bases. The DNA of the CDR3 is TGCGCCAGCAGTCGACCAGAACAGGGGGATGATTCGGCCACAGATACGCAGTATTTT. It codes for CASSRPEQGDDSATDTQYF.

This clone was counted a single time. The CDR3 coding sequence is TGTGCCAGCAGCTTGAGAACAGCCTATAGCAATCAGCCCCAGCATTTT. It is translated as CASSLRTAYSNQPQHF. V usage is TRBV5-6 and J usage is TRBJ1-5; D not certain. The CDR3 length is 16 residues. Germline V gives CDR1 SGHDT, CDR2 YYEEEE. The ends were cut back, 1 base at V and 0 bases at J, with 11 bases in the middle.

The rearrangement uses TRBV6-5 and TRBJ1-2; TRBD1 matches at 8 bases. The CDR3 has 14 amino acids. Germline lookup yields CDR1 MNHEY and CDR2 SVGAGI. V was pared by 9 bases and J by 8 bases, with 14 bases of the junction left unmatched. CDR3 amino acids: CASTFGQGRGGYTF. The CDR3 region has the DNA TGTGCCAGTACCTTCGGACAGGGCCGCGGGGGCTACACCTTC.

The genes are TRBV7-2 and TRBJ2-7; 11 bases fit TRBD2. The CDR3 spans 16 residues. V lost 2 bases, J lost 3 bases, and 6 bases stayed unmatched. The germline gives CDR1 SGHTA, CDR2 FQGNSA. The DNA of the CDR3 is TGTGCCAGCAGCTTATCCCCTAGCGGGGGGAACTACGAGCAGTACTTC. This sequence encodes CASSLSPSGGNYEQYF.

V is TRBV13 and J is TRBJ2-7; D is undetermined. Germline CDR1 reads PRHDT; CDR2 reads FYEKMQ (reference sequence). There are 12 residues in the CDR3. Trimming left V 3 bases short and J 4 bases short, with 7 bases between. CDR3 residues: CASSFNAYEQYF. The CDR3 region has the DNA TGTGCCAGCAGCTTTAACGCGTACGAGCAGTACTTC. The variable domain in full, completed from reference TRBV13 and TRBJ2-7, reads AAGVIQSPRHLIKEKRETATLKCYPIPRHDTVYWYQQGPGQDPQFLISFYEKMQSDKGSIPDRFSAQQFSDYHSELNMSSLELGDSALYFCASSFNAYEQYFGPGTRLTVT.

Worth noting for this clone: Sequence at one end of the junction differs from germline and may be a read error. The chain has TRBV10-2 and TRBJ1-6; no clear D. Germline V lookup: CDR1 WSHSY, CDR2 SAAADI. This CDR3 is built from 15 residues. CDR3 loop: CASSEHSLSAFWPKF. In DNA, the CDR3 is TGCGCCAGCAGTGAGCACAGCCTTTCGGCCTTTTGGCCCAAATTT.

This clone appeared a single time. This chain's CDR3 is CASSFAGEYYNEQFF. The CDR3 coding sequence is TGTGCCAGCAGCTTTGCGGGGGAATACTACAATGAGCAGTTCTTC. The V call is TRBV11-3, the J call TRBJ2-1; 7 bases are shared with TRBD2. CDR1 is SGHNT, CDR2 YENEEA, per germline. Trimming removed 3 bases from V and 3 bases from J; junction bases left unmatched: 5. The CDR3 spans 15 residues. Variable domain in full (rest from reference TRBV11-3 and TRBJ2-1): EAGVVQSPRYKIIEKKQPVAFWCNPISGHNTLYWYLQNLGQGPELLIRYENEEAVDDSQLPKDRFSAERLKGVDSTLKIQPAELGDSAVYLCASSFAGEYYNEQFFGPGTRLTVL.

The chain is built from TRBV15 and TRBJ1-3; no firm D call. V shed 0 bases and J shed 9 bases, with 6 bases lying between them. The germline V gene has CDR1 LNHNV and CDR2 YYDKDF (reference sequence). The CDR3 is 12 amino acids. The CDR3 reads CATSRDLGTIYF. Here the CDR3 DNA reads TGTGCCACCAGCAGAGATCTAGGCACCATATATTTT.

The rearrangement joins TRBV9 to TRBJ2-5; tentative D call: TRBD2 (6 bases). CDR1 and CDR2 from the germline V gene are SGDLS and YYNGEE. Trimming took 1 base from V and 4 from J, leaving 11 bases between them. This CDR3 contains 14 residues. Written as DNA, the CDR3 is TGTGCCAGCAGCGTAACGGGGGTAAGAGAGACCCAGTACTTC. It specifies CASSVTGVRETQYF.

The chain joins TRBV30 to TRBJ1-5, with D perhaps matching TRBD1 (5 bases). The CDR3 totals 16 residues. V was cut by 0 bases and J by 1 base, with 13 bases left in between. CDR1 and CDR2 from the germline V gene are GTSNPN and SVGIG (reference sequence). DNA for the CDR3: TGTGCCTGGAGTGTAGGGGCAGGGAAAAGCAATCAGCCCCAGCATTTT. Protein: CAWSVGAGKSNQPQHF.

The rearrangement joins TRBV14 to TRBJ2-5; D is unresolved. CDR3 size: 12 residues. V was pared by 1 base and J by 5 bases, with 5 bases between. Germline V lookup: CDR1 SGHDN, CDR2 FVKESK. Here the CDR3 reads CASSQVLETQYF. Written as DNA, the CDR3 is TGTGCCAGCAGCCAAGTCCTTGAGACCCAGTACTTC.

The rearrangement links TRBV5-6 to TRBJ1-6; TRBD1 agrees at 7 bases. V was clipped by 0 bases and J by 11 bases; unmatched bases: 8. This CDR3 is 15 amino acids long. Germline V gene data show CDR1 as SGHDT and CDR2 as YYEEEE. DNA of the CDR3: TGTGCCAGCAGCTTGGTAGGGGGCGGTGGGGCACCCCTCCACTTT. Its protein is CASSLVGGGGAPLHF.

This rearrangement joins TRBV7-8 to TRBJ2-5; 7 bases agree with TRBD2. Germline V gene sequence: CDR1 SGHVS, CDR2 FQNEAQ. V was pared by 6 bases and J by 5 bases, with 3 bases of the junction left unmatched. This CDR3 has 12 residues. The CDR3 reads CASSPGRETQYF. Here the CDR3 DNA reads TGTGCCAGCAGTCCCGGGAGGGAGACCCAGTACTTC.

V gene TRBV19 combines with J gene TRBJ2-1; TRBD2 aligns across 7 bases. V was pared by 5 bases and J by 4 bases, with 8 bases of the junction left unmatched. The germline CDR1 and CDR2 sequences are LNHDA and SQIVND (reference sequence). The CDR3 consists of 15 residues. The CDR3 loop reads CASSPRGVSYNEQFF. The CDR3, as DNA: TGTGCCAGTAGTCCCCGGGGGGTTTCATACAATGAGCAGTTCTTC.

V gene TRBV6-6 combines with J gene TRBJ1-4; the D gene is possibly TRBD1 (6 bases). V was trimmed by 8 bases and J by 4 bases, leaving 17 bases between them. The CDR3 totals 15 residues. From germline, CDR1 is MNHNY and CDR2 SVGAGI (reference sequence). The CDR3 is CASHQQGGGNEKLFF. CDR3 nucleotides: TGTGCCAGCCATCAACAGGGAGGGGGTAATGAAAAACTGTTTTTT.

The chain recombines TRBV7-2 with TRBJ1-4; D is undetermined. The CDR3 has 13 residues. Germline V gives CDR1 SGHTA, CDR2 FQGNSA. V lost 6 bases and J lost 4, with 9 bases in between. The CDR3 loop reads CASSRGSNEKLFF. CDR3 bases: TGTGCCAGCAGTCGAGGTAGTAATGAAAAACTGTTTTTT.

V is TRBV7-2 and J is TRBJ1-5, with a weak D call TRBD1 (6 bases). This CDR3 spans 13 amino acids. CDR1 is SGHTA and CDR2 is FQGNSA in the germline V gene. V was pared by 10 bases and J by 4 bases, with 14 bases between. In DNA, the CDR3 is TGTGCCACCCAGGGGCCAACAAATCAGCCCCAGCATTTT. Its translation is CATQGPTNQPQHF.

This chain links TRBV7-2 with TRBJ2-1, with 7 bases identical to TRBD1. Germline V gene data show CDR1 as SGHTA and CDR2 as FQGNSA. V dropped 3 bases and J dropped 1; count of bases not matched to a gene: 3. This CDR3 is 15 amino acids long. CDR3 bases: TGTGCCAGCAGCTTCCGACAGGGATCCTACAATGAGCAGTTCTTC. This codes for CASSFRQGSYNEQFF.